This T cell receptor (beta chain) stems from a study of shared clonotypes between healthy human individuals. Evenly divided among several immunoSEQ plates was the genomic DNA of each subset. The data were produced by immunoSEQ multiplex PCR, yet TCRdb's version contains in-frame clones alone and is incomplete. The sample lists 2 million to 3 million clones, about 92% occurring once. This CDR3 contains 14 residues. V lost 2 bases and J lost 3, with 11 bases in between. Germline V gene data show CDR1 as GTSNPN and CDR2 as SVGIG (reference sequence). The clonotype originates from a man aged 18-30 years in good health. V is TRBV30 and J is TRBJ2-1; a possible D gene is TRBD2 (6 bases). Sequencing used naive CD4+ T cells sorted from blood. Subset specified: CD45RA+ positively selected. The CDR3 here is CAWSFSGSYNEQFF. CDR3 sequence (DNA): TGTGCCTGGAGTTTTAGCGGTAGCTACAATGAGCAGTTCTTC.